This is a list of T cell receptor beta chains from one sample in a study of cytomegalovirus exposure and HLA in healthy donors. Profiling relied on immunoSEQ multiplex PCR, and the TCRdb table lists in-frame clones only, not all of them. The profile shows roughly 100,000 clones, roughly three quarters of them singletons. Sequences were obtained from PBMCs. The receptors were sampled from a man aged 25-45 years in good health and CMV-seronegative. The CDR3 runs from the conserved cysteine through the conserved F or W. The order of the fields is J gene, D gene, V gene, clone size, CDR3 DNA, CDR3 protein. A D gene is named only where the DNA matches it firmly. Not all rows give a size; the values are once, few, many and, for expanded clones, a class.

TRBJ1-1	.	TRBV28	.	TGTGCCAGCAGTTTATTCTCAGGGGTTGACACTGAAGCTTTCTTT	CASSLFSGVDTEAFF
TRBJ2-4	.	TRBV7-2	.	TGTGCCAGCAGCTTAACACTATGGGCCAAAAACATTCAGTACTTC	CASSLTLWAKNIQYF
TRBJ2-2	TRBD1	TRBV11-2	few	TGTGCCAGCAGGCAGACAGGGGTAACCGGGGAGCTGTTTTTT	CASRQTGVTGELFF
TRBJ2-3	TRBD2	TRBV7-8	.	TGTGCCAGCAGCTTAGCGGGATATACGGGAGGGCCTGAAGATACGCAGTATTTT	CASSLAGYTGGPEDTQYF
TRBJ2-5	.	TRBV2	.	TGTGCCAGCAGTTTGGGGCCAATACAGGAGACCCAGTACTTC	CASSLGPIQETQYF
TRBJ2-2	TRBD2	TRBV19	.	TGTGCCAGTAGTATAGGGACTAGTAGGGGGAACACCGGGGAGCTGTTTTTT	CASSIGTSRGNTGELFF
TRBJ2-2	TRBD2	TRBV18	.	TGTGCCAGCTCACCACCTGGCGGGAGGGCCAACACCGGGGAGCTGTTTTTT	CASSPPGGRANTGELFF
TRBJ1-2	.	TRBV7-8	.	TGTGCCAGCAGCCGCCTGGGCCCTGGCTACACCTTC	CASSRLGPGYTF
TRBJ2-7	.	TRBV11-2	once	TGTGCCAGCAGCCCCCATATCGGCTCCTACGAGCAGTACTTC	CASSPHIGSYEQYF
TRBJ1-5	.	TRBV11-3	.	TGTGCCAGCAGCTGGAGGGGTCCCAATCAGCCCCAGCATTTT	CASSWRGPNQPQHF
TRBJ2-5	TRBD1	TRBV5-1	.	TGCGCCAGCAGCCCCTCGGGACAGGGGTTGGAGACCCAGTACTTC	CASSPSGQGLETQYF
TRBJ1-6	.	TRBV30	few	TGTGCCTGGACCCTCAAAGGAGGGCAGACTTCACCCCTCCACTTT	CAWTLKGGQTSPLHF
TRBJ1-6	TRBD1	TRBV2	.	TGTGCCAGCCCCTCCGGGACAGGGGCCTCACCCCTCCACTTT	CASPSGTGASPLHF
TRBJ2-7	TRBD1	TRBV2	.	TGTGCCAGCAGTGGGCGTGGGACAGGGCCCTACGAGCAGTACTTC	CASSGRGTGPYEQYF
TRBJ1-3	TRBD1	TRBV5-6	.	TGTGCCAGCAGCTTGGGCCGTGGGACAGTTGGAAACACCATATATTTT	CASSLGRGTVGNTIYF
TRBJ1-2	.	TRBV7-2	.	TGTGCCAGCAGCTTAGGGGGTACAGGGAACTATGGCTACACCTTC	CASSLGGTGNYGYTF
TRBJ2-3	TRBD2	TRBV4-3	few	TGCGCCAGCAGCCAACTAGCGGGAGGTACGCAGTATTTT	CASSQLAGGTQYF
TRBJ2-7	TRBD1	TRBV19	.	TGTGCCAGTAGTGCCCTACAGGGGGCGGTCGACGAGCAGTACTTC	CASSALQGAVDEQYF
TRBJ1-2	.	TRBV6-5	.	TGTGCCAGCACCGACAGGTTTAATGGCTACACCTTC	CASTDRFNGYTF
TRBJ2-4	TRBD2	TRBV2	.	TGTGCCAGCGGAGTAGCGGGAGCGCGGGCCAAAAACATTCAGTACTTC	CASGVAGARAKNIQYF
TRBJ1-3	TRBD1	TRBV12-5	few	TGTGCTAGTGGCGCTCGGGGGACAGGTTACTCTGGAAACACCATATATTTT	CASGARGTGYSGNTIYF